The 20 T cell receptor beta chains listed next were all sequenced from one sample in a study of blood T cell repertoires in COVID-19. Method: immunoSEQ multiplex PCR; TCRdb's copy keeps in-frame clones and lacks some. The repertoire holds 250,000 to 400,000 clones, roughly 88% seen once, with less than 3.5% in the top ten. The specimen was peripheral blood. The receptors shown here come from a woman aged 25-40 years with COVID-19, enrolled during active disease.

This clone was detected only a few times. The rearrangement joins TRBV27 to TRBJ1-5, with 9 bases fitting TRBD1. Germline V gene data show CDR1 as MNHEY and CDR2 as SMNVEV (reference sequence). V shed 4 bases and J 5 bases; nucleotides not matched to a gene: 9. The CDR3 has 16 residues. The DNA of the CDR3 is TGTGCCAGCAGTTCCCTCTTACAGGGGGCCGATCAGCCCCAGCATTTT. Amino acid sequence: CASSSLLQGADQPQHF.

The sample holds a few counts of this clone. The V call is TRBV11-2, the J call TRBJ1-3, with D hard to call. V lost 5 bases and J 4 bases, leaving 12 bases between the germline ends. Germline lookup yields CDR1 SGHAT and CDR2 FQNNGV. The CDR3 runs to 14 residues. The CDR3 is CASSRITGGNTIYF. The CDR3 DNA reads as TGTGCCAGCAGCCGGATTACCGGGGGAAACACCATATATTTT.

This chain links TRBV19 with TRBJ1-5, with TRBD1 identical over 9 bases. Germline CDR1 LNHDA, CDR2 SQIVND (reference sequence). J was trimmed by 6 bases and V by 5 bases; bases with no gene match: 5. The CDR3 contains 14 residues. The CDR3 here is CASSPGQGPQPQHF. The CDR3 bases are TGTGCCAGTAGTCCGGGACAGGGCCCTCAGCCCCAGCATTTT.

The rearrangement joins TRBV9 to TRBJ1-1; the D is unclear. The length of the CDR3 is 14 residues. Germline CDR1 reads SGDLS; CDR2 reads YYNGEE. V lost 7 bases to trimming and J lost 1 base, with 14 bases between them. CDR3 DNA: TGTGCCAGCGGGTTAGGAGCCCAGAACACTGAAGCTTTCTTT. Its translation is CASGLGAQNTEAFF.

V and J are TRBV9 and TRBJ1-6, with 7 bases that match TRBD1. V lost 0 bases, J lost 7 bases, and 10 bases stayed unmatched. The CDR3 runs to 17 residues. Germline values: CDR1 SGDLS, CDR2 YYNGEE. In DNA, the CDR3 is TGTGCCAGCAGCGTAGCTACGACAGGGTCCTCCAATTCACCCCTCCACTTT. Translating it yields CASSVATTGSSNSPLHF.

The chain employs TRBV5-4 and TRBJ2-2; 7 positions agree with TRBD2. CDR1 and CDR2 from the germline V gene are SGHNT and YYREEE (reference sequence). The CDR3 sequence is 16 residues long. V lost 4 bases to trimming and J lost 5 bases; unmatched junction nucleotides: 11. The CDR3 DNA reads TGTGCCAGCAGCCACGCGAGACTAGCTTCGACCGGGGAGCTGTTTTTT. This codes for CASSHARLASTGELFF.

The V call is TRBV24-1, the J call TRBJ2-5, with D uncertain. Germline V CDR1 and CDR2: KGHDR, SFDVKD. This CDR3 has 13 amino acids. Deletions cut 2 bases from V and 8 bases from J, with 11 bases between. The CDR3 loop is CATSDSEVRTQYF. The CDR3 bases are TGTGCCACCAGTGATTCCGAGGTTCGAACCCAGTACTTC.

The chain uses TRBV19 and TRBJ1-3; 9 bases align to TRBD1. Germline CDR1 reads LNHDA; CDR2 reads SQIVND (reference sequence). Trimming removed 1 base from V and 5 bases from J; junction bases left unmatched: 12. The CDR3 has 18 amino acids. This chain's CDR3 is CASSIAKTGGGRRNTIYF. CDR3 in DNA: TGTGCCAGTAGTATAGCCAAAACAGGGGGCGGGAGGAGAAACACCATATATTTT. Drawing the rest from reference TRBV19 and TRBJ1-3, the complete variable domain is DGGITQSPKYLFRKEGQNVTLSCEQNLNHDAMYWYRQDPGQGLRLIYYSQIVNDFQKGDIAEGYSVSREKKESFPLTVTSAQKNPTAFYLCASSIAKTGGGRRNTIYFGEGSWLTVV.

The chain carries TRBV28 and TRBJ1-2, with D possibly matching TRBD1 (5 bases). Germline values: CDR1 MDHEN, CDR2 SYDVKM. V was trimmed by 3 bases and J by 7 bases, leaving 12 bases between them. CDR3 length equals 13 residues. The CDR3 region is CASSFGGVLGYTF. CDR3 nucleotide sequence: TGTGCCAGCAGTTTCGGGGGGGTTCTTGGCTACACCTTC.

The genes are TRBV25-1 and TRBJ2-7, with 7 bases matching TRBD2. The V segment lost 0 bases and the J segment 0 bases; nucleotides outside the gene matches: 5. Germline V CDR1 and CDR2: MGHDK, SYGVNS. CDR3 length: 16 amino acids. The DNA of the CDR3 is TGTGCCAGCAGTGAATATGGGCAGCGGGGCTCCTACGAGCAGTACTTC. It specifies CASSEYGQRGSYEQYF.

The chain has TRBV6-6 and TRBJ1-5, with 10 nucleotides matching TRBD1. The ends lost 1 base at V and 7 bases at J; junction bases unmatched: 1. This CDR3 is built from 14 residues. Germline V gene lookup returns CDR1 MNHNY and CDR2 SVGAGI (reference sequence). CDR3 in DNA: TGTGCCAGCAGTTACTGGACAGGGGGACAGCCCCAGCATTTT. Its translation: CASSYWTGGQPQHF.

This clone has a single count. The V call is TRBV6-1, the J call TRBJ1-5; D is uncertain. The CDR3 spans 14 residues. CDR1 MNHNS and CDR2 SASEGT come from the germline V gene. The germline V and J ends were trimmed by 1 base and 10 bases, with 14 bases remaining between them. As DNA, the CDR3 is TGTGCCAGCAGTGAAGGAGCACCCGTAGAACCCCAGCATTTT. It codes for CASSEGAPVEPQHF.

The chain is built from TRBV5-1 and TRBJ2-2; 9 bases match TRBD1. CDR3 length: 14 residues. With 3 bases clipped from V and 7 bases from J, the junction kept 4 bases outside the gene matches. The germline V gene has CDR1 SGHRS and CDR2 YFSETQ. The CDR3 region has the DNA TGCGCCAGCAGCTCCGGGACAGGGAGCGGGGAGCTGTTTTTT. Encoded protein: CASSSGTGSGELFF.

The chain's CDR3 is CSVAQGQGFTEAFF. Here the CDR3 DNA reads TGCAGCGTTGCCCAGGGACAGGGATTCACTGAAGCTTTCTTT. This chain connects TRBV29-1 to TRBJ1-1; 9 bases match TRBD1. CDR1 and CDR2 (germline): SQVTM, ANQGSEA. V shed 4 bases and J 4 bases; nucleotides not matched to a gene: 7. The CDR3 is made up of 14 amino acids.

The chain links TRBV5-6 to TRBJ2-7, with a possible D match to TRBD1 (6 bases). The germline gives CDR1 SGHDT, CDR2 YYEEEE. V dropped 1 base and J dropped 3 bases, with 11 bases sitting between them. The CDR3 is made up of 14 amino acids. CDR3 DNA sequence: TGTGCCAGCAGCTTGCAGGACAGTTACTACGAGCAGTACTTC. Translating gives CASSLQDSYYEQYF.

The rearrangement links TRBV30 to TRBJ1-2; D ambiguous. Germline lookup yields CDR1 GTSNPN and CDR2 SVGIG (reference sequence). The CDR3 runs to 13 residues. The germline V and J ends were trimmed by 2 bases and 6 bases, with 13 bases remaining between them. Here the CDR3 DNA reads TGTGCCTGGAGTTCCCGGGGATTGGATGGCTACACCTTC. Encoded protein: CAWSSRGLDGYTF. The variable domain in full, completed from reference TRBV30 and TRBJ1-2, reads SQTIHQWPATLVQPVGSPLSLECTVEGTSNPNLYWYRQAAGRGLQLLFYSVGIGQISSEVPQNLSASRPQDRQFILSSKKLLLSDSGFYLCAWSSRGLDGYTFGSGTRLTVV.

The chain combines TRBV5-1 with TRBJ1-3; 9 positions agree with TRBD1. V shed 4 bases, J shed 4 bases, and the junction held 9 bases outside the gene matches. The CDR3 extends over 16 amino acids. Germline-derived CDR1 and CDR2 are SGHRS and YFSETQ. The CDR3 bases are TGCGCCAGCAGCACAGGTTCCGGGACAGGGGGAAACACCATATATTTT. The encoded protein is CASSTGSGTGGNTIYF. The variable domain in full, completed from reference TRBV5-1 and TRBJ1-3, reads KAGVTQTPRYLIKTRGQQVTLSCSPISGHRSVSWYQQTPGQGLQFLFEYFSETQRNKGNFPGRFSGRQFSNSRSEMNVSTLELGDSALYLCASSTGSGTGGNTIYFGEGSWLTVV.

This chain uses TRBV28 with TRBJ1-2; 7 positions match TRBD1. CDR1 is MDHEN, CDR2 SYDVKM, per germline. With 3 bases clipped from V and 0 bases from J, the junction kept 7 bases outside the gene matches. This CDR3 region has 16 residues. The CDR3 region has the DNA TGTGCCAGCAGTTTTGACAGGAGGGGGCCTAACTATGGCTACACCTTC. Protein product: CASSFDRRGPNYGYTF.

The chain recombines TRBV19 with TRBJ2-1; D may be TRBD2 (7 bases). Germline V lookup: CDR1 LNHDA, CDR2 SQIVND (reference sequence). This CDR3 comprises 16 residues. The germline V and J ends were trimmed by 5 bases and 0 bases, with 14 bases remaining between them. CDR3 nucleotides: TGTGCCAGTAGTGTAAGGGGGGGGAGCTCCTACAATGAGCAGTTCTTC. Translating it yields CASSVRGGSSYNEQFF.

The chain recombines TRBV6-1 with TRBJ1-2; no firm D call. V shed 2 bases and J shed 4 bases, with 11 bases lying between them. Germline V gene sequence: CDR1 MNHNS, CDR2 SASEGT. The CDR3 runs to 14 residues. The CDR3 reads CASSEQSTSYGYTF. DNA of the CDR3: TGTGCCAGCAGTGAACAATCAACCAGCTATGGCTACACCTTC.